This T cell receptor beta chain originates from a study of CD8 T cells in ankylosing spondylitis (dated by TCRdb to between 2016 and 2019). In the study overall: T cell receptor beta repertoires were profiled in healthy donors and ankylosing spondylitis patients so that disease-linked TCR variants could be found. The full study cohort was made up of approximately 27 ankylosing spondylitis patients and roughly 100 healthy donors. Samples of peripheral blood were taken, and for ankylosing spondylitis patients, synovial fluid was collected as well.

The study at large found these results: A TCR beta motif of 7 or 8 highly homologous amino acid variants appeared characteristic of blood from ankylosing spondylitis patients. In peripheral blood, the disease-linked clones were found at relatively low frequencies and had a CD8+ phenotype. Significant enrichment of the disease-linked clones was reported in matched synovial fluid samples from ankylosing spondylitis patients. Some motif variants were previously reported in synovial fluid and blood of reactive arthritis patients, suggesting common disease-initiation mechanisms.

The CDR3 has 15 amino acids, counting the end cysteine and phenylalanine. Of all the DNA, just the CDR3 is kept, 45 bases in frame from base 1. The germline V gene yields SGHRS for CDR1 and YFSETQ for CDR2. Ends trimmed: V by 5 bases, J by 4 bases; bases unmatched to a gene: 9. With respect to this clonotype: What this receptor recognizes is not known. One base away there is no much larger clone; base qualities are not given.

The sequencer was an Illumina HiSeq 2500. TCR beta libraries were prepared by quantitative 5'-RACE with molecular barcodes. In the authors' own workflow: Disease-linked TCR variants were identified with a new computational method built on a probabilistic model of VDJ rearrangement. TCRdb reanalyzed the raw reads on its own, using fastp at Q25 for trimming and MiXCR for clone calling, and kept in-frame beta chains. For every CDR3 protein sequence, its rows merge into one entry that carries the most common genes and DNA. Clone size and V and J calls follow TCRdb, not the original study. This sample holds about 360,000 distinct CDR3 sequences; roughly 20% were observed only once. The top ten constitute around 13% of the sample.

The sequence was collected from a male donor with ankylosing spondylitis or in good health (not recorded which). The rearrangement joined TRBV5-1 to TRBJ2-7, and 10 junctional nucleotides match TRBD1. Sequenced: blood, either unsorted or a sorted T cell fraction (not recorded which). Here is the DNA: TGCGCCAGCAGGACCGGGACAGGGGACGTGTACGAGCAGTACTTC. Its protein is CASRTGTGDVYEQYF.